This TCR beta chain appears in the sequencing data of a study of T cell responses to AZD1222 COVID-19 vaccine. Trimming left V 5 bases short and J 1 base short, with 11 bases between. Germline V gene data show CDR1 as SGHTA and CDR2 as FQGNSA. The CDR3 runs to 14 residues. The study's findings and limits: Epitopes outside B.1.351 and B.1.1.7 mutated regions reportedly drew nearly half of spike TCRs. Recipients of AZD1222 seropositive at baseline numbered only 6 or 7. White British ancestry dominated among donors, who included more females, and clonal diversity was possibly underestimated.

Using immunoSEQ multiplex PCR, the repertoire was profiled, and TCRdb retains in-frame clones only, with some absent. The data contain 95,000 to 100,000 clones, roughly 80% of them seen just once; the ten biggest clones take up 14%. About this clone itself: Its target is not known.

Some second doses came at about 4 weeks and others at about 12 weeks; these were pooled. This TCR was recovered from an adult who received the AZD1222 COVID-19 vaccine. The chain is built from TRBV7-2 and TRBJ1-1, with D perhaps matching TRBD1 (6 bases). The starting material was peripheral blood, obtained 28 days after the second AZD1222 dose. Here the CDR3 DNA reads TGTGCCAGCAGCCGGGGGGGCGAGAACACTGAAGCTTTCTTT. This sequence encodes CASSRGGENTEAFF. The whole variable domain, remainder taken from reference TRBV7-2 and TRBJ1-1, is GAGVSQSPSNKVTEKGKDVELRCDPISGHTALYWYRQSLGQGLEFLIYFQGNSAPDKSGLPSDRFSAERTGGSVSTLTIQRTQQEDSAVYLCASSRGGENTEAFFGQGTRLTVV.